This T cell receptor (beta chain) originates from a study of blood T cell repertoires in COVID-19. At the level of the study: Acute and convalescent COVID-19 samples came from the United States, Italy and Spain.

In the authors' methods: Using reference gene primer amplification, nucleated cell counts were estimated. TCRdb's copy holds only in-frame clones and misses some; the assay was immunoSEQ multiplex PCR. D and trimming come from the DNA, and the V and J calls and clone size come from that table. This sample has just over 250,000 clones, with around 84% found just once. What was sequenced was PBMCs or T cells enriched from blood (not recorded which). This TCR was recovered from a man aged 30 to 39 with acute COVID-19.

The chain's CDR3 is CASSRGSNSPLHF. CDR3 bases: TGTGCCAGCAGCCGAGGATCCAATTCACCCCTCCACTTT. The rearrangement links TRBV6-5 to TRBJ1-6, with D unclear. Trimming took 6 bases from V and 7 from J, leaving 10 bases between them. Germline-derived CDR1 and CDR2 are MNHEY and SVGAGI. This CDR3 spans 13 amino acids.